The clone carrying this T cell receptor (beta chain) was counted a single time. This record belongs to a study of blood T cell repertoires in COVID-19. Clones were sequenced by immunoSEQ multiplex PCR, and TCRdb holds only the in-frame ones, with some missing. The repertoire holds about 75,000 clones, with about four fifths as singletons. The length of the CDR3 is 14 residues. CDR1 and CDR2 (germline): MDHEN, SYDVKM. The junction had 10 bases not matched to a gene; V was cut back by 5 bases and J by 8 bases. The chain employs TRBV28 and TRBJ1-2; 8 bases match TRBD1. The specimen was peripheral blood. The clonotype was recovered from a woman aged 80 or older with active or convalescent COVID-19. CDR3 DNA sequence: TGTGCCAGCAGTCCCGGACAGGGTTGGGTAGGCTACACCTTC. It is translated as CASSPGQGWVGYTF.